The rows below give T cell receptor beta chains drawn from one sample of a study of blood T cells in healthy people across ages. In TCRdb, the 5' RACE reads were re-called with MiXCR into one record per CDR3 protein. The repertoire holds around 820,000 distinct CDR3 sequences, with around 25% as singletons. These same data were also listed under a study on T cells of mothers and their children.

The source material was blood. Every receptor here comes from a boy aged 10-17 years in good health. CDR3s include the opening cysteine and the closing phenylalanine or tryptophan. A D gene is named only where the DNA matches it firmly. Not all rows give a size; the values are once, few, many and, for expanded clones, a class.

len	d_gene	abundance	v_gene	j_gene	CDR3nt	CDR3aa
16	NA	NA	TRBV12-3/TRBV12-4	TRBJ2-7	TGTGCCAGCAGTTTATCCCGATGGGCGAGCTCCTACGAGCAGTACTTC	CASSLSRWASSYEQYF
17	NA	NA	TRBV6-2/TRBV6-3	TRBJ2-2	TGTGCCAGCAGTTACTCATTCAGGGGAGAGAACACCGGGGAGCTGTTTTTT	CASSYSFRGENTGELFF
15	NA	few	TRBV18	TRBJ1-5	TGTGCCAGCTCACCAGGGGCCGGGGGCAATCAGCCCCAGCATTTT	CASSPGAGGNQPQHF
16	NA	NA	TRBV6-2/TRBV6-3	TRBJ2-3	TGCGCCAGCAGTTACTTTTCGTCGGGGAGCACAGATACGCAGTATTTT	CASSYFSSGSTDTQYF
15	NA	NA	TRBV7-9	TRBJ2-1	TGTGCCAGCAGCTTTCACACGACTGGAGACAATGAGCAGTTCTTC	CASSFHTTGDNEQFF
15	TRBD1	NA	TRBV7-9	TRBJ2-5	TGTGCCAGCAGCCCCTTGACAGGGGTCCGAGAGACCCAGTACTTC	CASSPLTGVRETQYF
12	NA	NA	TRBV29-1	TRBJ2-7	TGCAGCGTTGGTGTCAGCCCAGACGAGCAGTACTTC	CSVGVSPDEQYF
14	TRBD1	few	TRBV7-8	TRBJ1-1	TGTGCCAGCAGCTTATGGGACAGGGACACTGAAGCTTTCTTT	CASSLWDRDTEAFF
17	TRBD2	NA	TRBV6-1	TRBJ2-3	TGTGCCAGCAGTGAGGACCCCGGAAGCGGGAGTGTAGATACGCAGTATTTT	CASSEDPGSGSVDTQYF
15	TRBD1	few	TRBV15	TRBJ2-5	TGTGCCACCAGCAGAGGTTCAGGGGGCACAGAGACCCAGTACTTC	CATSRGSGGTETQYF
16	TRBD1	few	TRBV7-8	TRBJ1-4	TGTGCCAGCAGCTTAGGGGGACAGGGGACTAATGAAAAACTGTTTTTT	CASSLGGQGTNEKLFF
18	NA	few	TRBV27	TRBJ1-4	TGTGCCAGCAGTTCCACCTATTTGCTTTCGCCCGAGACGGAAAAACTGTTTTTT	CASSSTYLLSPETEKLFF
16	TRBD2	few	TRBV24-1	TRBJ2-1	TGTGCCACCAGTGATCTAGCGGGAGGGAGGAACAATGAGCAGTTCTTC	CATSDLAGGRNNEQFF
15	TRBD1	NA	TRBV6-1	TRBJ2-7	TGTGCCAGCAGTGAAGGGGACAGGTTCTCCTACGAGCAGTACTTC	CASSEGDRFSYEQYF
13	NA	NA	TRBV12-3/TRBV12-4	TRBJ2-1	TGTGCCAGCAGGGATTCAGCGGTCGATGAGCAGTTCTTC	CASRDSAVDEQFF
13	NA	many	TRBV5-1	TRBJ1-5	TGTGCCAGCTCCCTCGGGCTTAACCAGCCCCAGCATTTT	CASSLGLNQPQHF
12	NA	few	TRBV6-6	TRBJ2-5	TGTGCCAGCAGTGGCATCGGGTCTACGCAGTACTTC	CASSGIGSTQYF
18	TRBD1	NA	TRBV3-1	TRBJ2-3	TGTGCCAGCAGCCCCTTCAGACAGGGGCTTACTAGCACAGATACGCAGTATTTT	CASSPFRQGLTSTDTQYF
16	NA	few	TRBV4-1	TRBJ2-5	TGCGCCAGCAGCCAAGAAGACAGGAGGGTGGGAGAGACCCAGTACTTC	CASSQEDRRVGETQYF
14	NA	few	TRBV20-1	TRBJ1-5	TGCAGTGCTAGCGGCAGGGTGGCGAATCAGCCCCAGCATTTT	CSASGRVANQPQHF
15	NA	few	TRBV5-1	TRBJ1-4	TGCGCCAGCAGTTCCGCTCCGGGGCCCTTAGAAAAACTGTTTTTT	CASSSAPGPLEKLFF
14	NA	NA	TRBV9	TRBJ1-1	TGTGCCAGCAGCGTGGCGGGAGCGGCCACTGAAGCTTTCTTT	CASSVAGAATEAFF
16	NA	NA	TRBV12-3/TRBV12-4	TRBJ2-3	TGTGCCAGCAGTTTCGGACCCATATCGAGCCCAGATACGCAGTATTTT	CASSFGPISSPDTQYF
15	NA	few	TRBV5-1	TRBJ1-4	TGCGCCAGCAGCCCGACACCTGCAACTAATGAAAAACTGTTTTTT	CASSPTPATNEKLFF
15	NA	few	TRBV12-3/TRBV12-4	TRBJ1-2	TGTGCCAGCAGCCTTACATATTCCGACAATTATGGCTACACCTTC	CASSLTYSDNYGYTF
14	TRBD2	few	TRBV20-1	TRBJ2-5	TGCAGTGCTAGATATGCTAGCGGGACGGAGACCCAGTACTTC	CSARYASGTETQYF
14	TRBD2	NA	TRBV12-3/TRBV12-4	TRBJ2-5	TGTGCCAGCAGCCTCGGGACTAGCACAGAGACCCAGTACTTC	CASSLGTSTETQYF
13	NA	NA	TRBV18	TRBJ1-4	TGTGCCAGCTCACGATCAACTAATGAAAAACTGTTTTTT	CASSRSTNEKLFF
11	NA	NA	TRBV12-3/TRBV12-4	TRBJ2-3	TGTGCCAGCAGTTTTCAAGATACGCAGTATTTT	CASSFQDTQYF
13	TRBD2	NA	TRBV12-3/TRBV12-4	TRBJ2-3	TGTGCCAGCAGTTCGACTAGCGCAGATACGCAGTATTTT	CASSSTSADTQYF
12	NA	NA	TRBV29-1	TRBJ1-5	TGCAGCGTTGGGGAGGGTTATCAGCCCCAGCATTTT	CSVGEGYQPQHF
16	NA	few	TRBV6-2/TRBV6-3	TRBJ2-3	TGTGCCAGCAGTTACCCCGGGACAACTAGCACAGATACGCAGTATTTT	CASSYPGTTSTDTQYF
16	TRBD2	few	TRBV7-2	TRBJ2-5	TGTGCCAGCAGCATGGAGGGTAGCGGGGGCGGGGAGACCCAGTACTTC	CASSMEGSGGGETQYF
16	TRBD1	few	TRBV29-1	TRBJ2-7	TGCAGCGTTTTTGGTTCCGGGACAGAATACTCCTACGAGCAGTACTTC	CSVFGSGTEYSYEQYF
14	NA	NA	TRBV6-5	TRBJ2-5	TGTGCCAGCAGAAAAACCGGATTTTTAGAGACCCAGTACTTC	CASRKTGFLETQYF
13	NA	NA	TRBV28	TRBJ1-4	TGTGCCAGCAATGGGGGAAGGAATGAAAAACTGTTTTTT	CASNGGRNEKLFF
16	NA	NA	TRBV3-1	TRBJ2-4	TGTGCCAGCAGTGCCGACAGACAACTAGCCAAAAACATTCAGTACTTC	CASSADRQLAKNIQYF
14	NA	few	TRBV7-8	TRBJ2-1	TGTGCCAGCAGCTTAGGAGGATTTCCCCATGAGCAGTTCTTC	CASSLGGFPHEQFF
14	NA	NA	TRBV28	TRBJ2-1	TGTGCCAGCAGTGACCCGCTCTTCCGCGAGCAGCAGTTCTTC	CASSDPLFREQQFF
15	TRBD2	few	TRBV4-3	TRBJ2-7	TGCGCCAGCAGCCCAACGACTAGCGGCTCCTACGAGCAGTACTTC	CASSPTTSGSYEQYF
17	NA	NA	TRBV28	TRBJ1-2	TGTGCCAGCAGTTGGCCCCGTCAGGGAGGAGCTAACTATGGCTACACCTTC	CASSWPRQGGANYGYTF
16	NA	NA	TRBV4-3	TRBJ1-4	TGCGCCAGCAGCCAGGCCCGAAGAGGAGATTCCGAAAAACTGTTTTTT	CASSQARRGDSEKLFF
14	NA	once	TRBV20-1	TRBJ2-7	TGCAGTGCCAGGGGGGGACTAGGTCCTGACGAGCAGTACTTC	CSARGGLGPDEQYF
14	TRBD2	few	TRBV20-1	TRBJ2-3	TGCAGTGCTAGGTTGGCGGGAGACACAGATACGCAGTATTTT	CSARLAGDTDTQYF
15	TRBD1	few	TRBV29-1	TRBJ2-3	TGCAGCGTTGAACGGGGACAGGTTCCGGCAGATACGCAGTATTTT	CSVERGQVPADTQYF
14	TRBD1	few	TRBV7-2	TRBJ1-2	TGTGCCAGCAGCATAAGTACAGGGGCCTATGGCTACACCTTC	CASSISTGAYGYTF
17	TRBD1	few	TRBV7-9	TRBJ2-7	TGTGCCAGCAGCTATACCCCGGGACAGACGAGCTCCTACGAGCAGTACTTC	CASSYTPGQTSSYEQYF
16	TRBD2	NA	TRBV7-2	TRBJ2-2	TGTGCCAGCAGCTTTAGGCCTAGCGGAGCAACCGGGGAGCTGTTTTTT	CASSFRPSGATGELFF
11	NA	few	TRBV5-5	TRBJ2-2	TGTGCCAGCACCAACACCGGGGGGCTGTTTTTT	CASTNTGGLFF
14	NA	NA	TRBV5-1	TRBJ2-5	TGCGCCAGCAGCTTGCCAACAGGACAAGAGACCCAGTACTTC	CASSLPTGQETQYF
15	NA	few	TRBV2	TRBJ2-2	TGTGCCAGCAGACTCAGCCCCTACAACACCGGGGAGCTGTTTTTT	CASRLSPYNTGELFF
16	NA	few	TRBV15	TRBJ2-7	TGTGCCACCAGCAGAGATAAGGGCCCCCCTCCACAGGAGCAGTACTTC	CATSRDKGPPPQEQYF
11	NA	NA	TRBV29-1	TRBJ2-5	TGCAGCGTGGGGGCTATGGAGACCCGGTACTTC	CSVGAMETRYF